A single T cell receptor (beta chain) is shown here with its context. The target antigen is unknown. The sample originates from a study of T cell responses to AZD1222 COVID-19 vaccine. Regarding the study as a whole: Reportedly, nearly half the spike-specific TCRs target unmutated variant regions. Donors in the cohort were predominantly white British and more often female, and clonal diversity was possibly underestimated.

Second doses that came at about 4 or about 12 weeks were put together. Produced via immunoSEQ multiplex PCR; TCRdb's table is partial and in-frame only. Here the sample spans about 120,000 clones, 85% to 90% being singletons. Germline V gene data show CDR1 as KGHDR and CDR2 as SFDVKD. This CDR3 is 13 amino acids long. With 6 bases clipped from V and 6 bases from J, the junction kept 4 bases outside the gene matches. The receptor was isolated from an adult who received the AZD1222 COVID-19 vaccine. V and J are TRBV24-1 and TRBJ2-7; 10 positions match TRBD1. The material was peripheral blood, obtained 28 days after the second AZD1222 dose. The CDR3 loop reads CATSRDRGSEQYF. CDR3 bases: TGTGCCACCAGTCGGGACAGGGGCTCCGAGCAGTACTTC.